What follows are 9 T cell receptor beta chains derived from one specimen sequenced in a study of regulatory T cells in long-lasting Graves disease. The sample's time point: newly diagnosed GD, antithyroid drugs for less than 3 months. Isolated PBMC RNA provided the starting material for the TCR library. Arm-PCR of CDR3 regions and iRepertoire HTBI primers were used to build TCR beta libraries. TCRdb used MiXCR to reprocess the multiplex PCR reads, holding one entry per CDR3 protein. Among some 340,000 distinct CDR3 sequences listed, 10% to 15% were seen once. These same data were also listed under a study on T cells in Graves' hyperthyroidism and ophthalmopathy.

The material was peripheral blood mononuclear cells (PBMCs), obtained at new diagnosis, from a patient treated with antithyroid drugs. The receptors originated from a young woman with Graves disease.

The table lists this clonotype with many counts. The V call is TRBV20-1, the J call TRBJ2-7, with 10 bases matching TRBD2. This CDR3 has 13 residues. Germline assignment: CDR1 DFQATT and CDR2 SNEGSKA (reference sequence). V trimming: 5 bases; J trimming: 3 bases; junction bases outside the gene matches: 4. CDR3 protein: CSAAGTSVYEQYF. The CDR3 DNA reads TGCAGTGCTGCCGGGACTAGCGTCTACGAGCAGTACTTC.

The CDR3 DNA follows: TGTGCCAGCAGTGACAGGGGGCTCACTGAAGCTTTCTTT. As protein: CASSDRGLTEAFF. The chain uses TRBV12-3 or TRBV12-4 and TRBJ1-1; 10 bases map to TRBD1. V gave up 5 bases and J gave up 4 bases; unmatched junction bases: 1. This CDR3 is built from 13 residues.

This clonotype was picked up one time. Since the CDR3 does not end with the conserved phenylalanine or tryptophan, this likely comes from a read error. V usage is TRBV18 and J usage is TRBJ2-2; no clear D gene. Germline assignment: CDR1 KGHSH and CDR2 LQKENI. This CDR3 has 15 amino acids. The V and J ends lost 2 bases and 5 bases respectively, with 12 bases between them. The DNA of the CDR3 is TGTGCCAGCTCACCATCTAGAACTCGAACCGGGGAGCTGTTTTCT. It is translated as CASSPSRTRTGELFS.

The table lists this clonotype with many counts. The chain couples TRBV3-1 to TRBJ2-4; D not certain. Germline values: CDR1 LGHDT, CDR2 YNNKEL (reference sequence). This CDR3 has 13 amino acids. V lost 1 base, J lost 7 bases, and 8 bases lay in between. CDR3 amino acids: CASSQASPNIQYF. The DNA of the CDR3 is TGTGCCAGCAGCCAAGCCTCACCCAACATTCAGTACTTC.

This chain joins TRBV7-3 and TRBJ2-1, with a weak D call TRBD2 (6 bases). V was pared by 5 bases and J by 4 bases, with 15 bases between. Germline V gene lookup returns CDR1 SGHTA and CDR2 FQGTGA. The CDR3 totals 15 residues. The CDR3 loop reads CASSLGTAGYNEQFF. The CDR3 region has the DNA TGTGCCAGCAGCCTCGGGACCGCGGGATACAATGAGCAGTTCTTC.

This clonotype was counted ten times or more. This chain uses TRBV6-1 with TRBJ1-1; weak D call: TRBD1 (5 bases). Looked up from germline, CDR1 is MNHNS and CDR2 is SASEGT. The CDR3 length is 13 residues. V lost 6 bases and J 6 bases, leaving 14 bases between the germline ends. Here the CDR3 DNA reads TGTGCCAGCAGACATCCGGGGGTCCCTGAAGCTTTCTTT. Its protein is CASRHPGVPEAFF.

This clonotype came up many times. This sequence joins TRBV20-1 and TRBJ2-1, with 11 bases that match TRBD2. The CDR3 consists of 14 residues. Germline V gene data show CDR1 as DFQATT and CDR2 as SNEGSKA (reference sequence). V gave up 4 bases and J gave up 5 bases; unmatched junction bases: 4. The chain's CDR3 is CSATASGRNNEQFF. In DNA form, the CDR3 reads TGCAGTGCTACAGCTAGCGGGAGGAACAATGAGCAGTTCTTC.

This clonotype was seen repeatedly, ten times or more. This rearrangement joins TRBV29-1 to TRBJ2-1; D is possibly TRBD2 (6 bases). This CDR3 region has 12 residues. Trimming took off 7 bases at V and 9 bases at J, with 16 bases between the two ends. Germline assignment: CDR1 SQVTM and CDR2 ANQGSEA. The CDR3 nucleotides read TGCAGCGCTGGACTAAGGGCGGGTGAGCAGTTCTTC. Protein product: CSAGLRAGEQFF.

This clonotype appeared many times. The chain employs TRBV12-5 and TRBJ2-1; TRBD1 matches at 9 bases. Germline CDR1 reads LGHNT; CDR2 reads FRNRAP. This CDR3 has 13 residues. The junction had 2 bases not matched to a gene; V was cut back by 4 bases and J by 7 bases. The CDR3 region has the DNA TGTGCTAGTGGTTGGACAGGGGTTAATGAGCAGTTCTTC. It translates to CASGWTGVNEQFF.